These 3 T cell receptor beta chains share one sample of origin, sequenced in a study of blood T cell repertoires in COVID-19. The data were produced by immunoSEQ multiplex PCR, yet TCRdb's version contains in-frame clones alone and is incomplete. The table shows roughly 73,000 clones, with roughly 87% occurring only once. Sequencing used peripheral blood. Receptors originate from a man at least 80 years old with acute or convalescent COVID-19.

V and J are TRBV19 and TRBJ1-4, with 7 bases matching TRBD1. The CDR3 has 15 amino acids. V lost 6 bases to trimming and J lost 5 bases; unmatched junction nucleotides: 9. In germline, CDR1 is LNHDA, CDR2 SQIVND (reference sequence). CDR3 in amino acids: CASSFNRGSNEKLFF. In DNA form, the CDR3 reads TGTGCCAGTAGCTTCAACAGGGGTTCGAATGAAAAACTGTTTTTT.

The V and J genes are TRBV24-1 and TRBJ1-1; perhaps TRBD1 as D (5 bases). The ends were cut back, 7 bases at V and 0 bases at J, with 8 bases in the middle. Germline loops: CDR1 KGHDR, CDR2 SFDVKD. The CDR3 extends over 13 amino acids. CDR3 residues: CATRGAVNTEAFF. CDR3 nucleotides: TGTGCCACCAGAGGGGCGGTGAACACTGAAGCTTTCTTT.

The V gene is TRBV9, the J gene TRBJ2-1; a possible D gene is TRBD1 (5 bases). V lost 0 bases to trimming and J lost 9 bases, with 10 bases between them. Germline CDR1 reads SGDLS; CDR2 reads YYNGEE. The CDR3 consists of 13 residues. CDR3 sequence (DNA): TGTGCCAGCAGCGTAGAGGGGCGGACTGAGCAGTTCTTC. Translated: CASSVEGRTEQFF.